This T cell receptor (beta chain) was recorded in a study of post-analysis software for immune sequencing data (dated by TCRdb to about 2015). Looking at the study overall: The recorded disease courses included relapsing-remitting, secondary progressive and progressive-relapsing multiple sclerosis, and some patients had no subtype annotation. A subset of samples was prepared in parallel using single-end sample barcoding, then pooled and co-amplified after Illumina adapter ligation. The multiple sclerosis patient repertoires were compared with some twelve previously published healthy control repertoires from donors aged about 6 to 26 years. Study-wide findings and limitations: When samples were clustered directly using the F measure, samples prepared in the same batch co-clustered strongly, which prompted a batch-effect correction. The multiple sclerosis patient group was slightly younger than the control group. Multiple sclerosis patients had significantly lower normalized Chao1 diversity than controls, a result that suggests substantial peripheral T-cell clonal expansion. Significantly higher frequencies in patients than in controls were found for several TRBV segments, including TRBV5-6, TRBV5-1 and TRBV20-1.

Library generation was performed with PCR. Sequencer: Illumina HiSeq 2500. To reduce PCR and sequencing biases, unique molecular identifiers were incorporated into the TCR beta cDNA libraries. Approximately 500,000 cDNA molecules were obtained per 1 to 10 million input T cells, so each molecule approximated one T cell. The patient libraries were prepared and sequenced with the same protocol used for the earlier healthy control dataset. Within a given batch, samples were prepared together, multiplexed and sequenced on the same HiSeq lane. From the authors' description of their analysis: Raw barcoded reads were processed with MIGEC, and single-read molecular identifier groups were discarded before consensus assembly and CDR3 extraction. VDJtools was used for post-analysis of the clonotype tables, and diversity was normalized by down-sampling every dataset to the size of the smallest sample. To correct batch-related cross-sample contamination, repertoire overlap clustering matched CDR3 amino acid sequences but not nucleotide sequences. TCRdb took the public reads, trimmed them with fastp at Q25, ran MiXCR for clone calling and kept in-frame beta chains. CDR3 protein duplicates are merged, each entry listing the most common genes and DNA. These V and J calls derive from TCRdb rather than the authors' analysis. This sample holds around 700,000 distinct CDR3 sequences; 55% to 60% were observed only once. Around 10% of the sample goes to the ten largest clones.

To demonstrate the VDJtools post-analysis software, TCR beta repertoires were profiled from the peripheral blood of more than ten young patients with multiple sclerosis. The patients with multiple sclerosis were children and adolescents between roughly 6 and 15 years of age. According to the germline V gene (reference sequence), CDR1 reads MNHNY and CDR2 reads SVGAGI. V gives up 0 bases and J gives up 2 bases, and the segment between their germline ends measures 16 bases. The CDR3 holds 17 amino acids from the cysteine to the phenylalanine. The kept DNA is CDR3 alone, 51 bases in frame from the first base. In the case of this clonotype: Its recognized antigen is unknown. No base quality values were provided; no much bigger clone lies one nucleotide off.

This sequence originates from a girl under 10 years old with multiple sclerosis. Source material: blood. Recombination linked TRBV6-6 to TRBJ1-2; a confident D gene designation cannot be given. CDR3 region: CASSYSFWEGLNYGYTF. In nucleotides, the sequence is TGTGCCAGCAGTTACTCTTTTTGGGAGGGTTTGAACTATGGCTACACCTTC.